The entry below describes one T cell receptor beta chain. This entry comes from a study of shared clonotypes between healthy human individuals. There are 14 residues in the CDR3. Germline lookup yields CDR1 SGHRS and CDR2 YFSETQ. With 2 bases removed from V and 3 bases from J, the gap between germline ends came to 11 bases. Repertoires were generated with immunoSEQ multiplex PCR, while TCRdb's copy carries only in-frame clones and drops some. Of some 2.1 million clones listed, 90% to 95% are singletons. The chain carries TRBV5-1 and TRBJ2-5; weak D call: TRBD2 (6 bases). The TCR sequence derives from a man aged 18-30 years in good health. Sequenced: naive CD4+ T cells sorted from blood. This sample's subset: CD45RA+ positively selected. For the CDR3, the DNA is TGCGCCAGCAGCTTTATTAGCGGTGAAGAGACCCAGTACTTC. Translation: CASSFISGEETQYF.